One and the same sample provided the 27 T cell receptor beta chains below, sequenced in a study of blood T cell repertoires in COVID-19 (dated by TCRdb to the early 2020s). Library preparation used the immunoSEQ multiplex PCR assay. TCRdb mirrors the immuneACCESS table, restricted to in-frame sequences. Some clones are absent from its copies; in checked studies, under half trace to an unresolved V gene, and the reason for the others is unknown. Present in this sample are some 73,000 clones, over 75% of which were seen just once. The ten largest account for roughly 9.1% of the sample. The specimen was peripheral blood. These receptors were taken from a man in his fifties or sixties with COVID-19, enrolled during active disease.

This chain joins TRBV5-1 and TRBJ2-3, with TRBD2 matching 13 bases. This CDR3 contains 15 residues. The V and J ends lost 5 bases and 7 bases, in that order; junction bases with no gene match: 7. Germline V CDR1 and CDR2: SGHRS, YFSETQ. As DNA, the CDR3 is TGCGCCAGCAGTTCCTGGGGACTAGCGGGAAATACGCAGTATTTT. It is translated as CASSSWGLAGNTQYF.

The chain uses TRBV24-1 and TRBJ2-2, with 8 bases identical to TRBD1. V trimming: 4 bases; J trimming: 6 bases; junction bases outside the gene matches: 6. The CDR3 is 15 residues long. Germline V lookup: CDR1 KGHDR, CDR2 SFDVKD. CDR3 sequence (DNA): TGTGCCACCAGTGACCCCAGGGGGCGAGCCGGGGAGCTGTTTTTT. Its protein is CATSDPRGRAGELFF.

V gene TRBV6-5 combines with J gene TRBJ1-5; no clear D gene. The CDR3 has 15 residues. Per the germline V gene, CDR1 is MNHEY and CDR2 is SVGAGI. V lost 6 bases, J lost 6 bases, and 18 bases lay in between. This CDR3 reads CASRPPSPTLQPQHF. Here the CDR3 DNA reads TGTGCCAGCAGACCCCCGAGTCCTACTCTTCAGCCCCAGCATTTT.

This clone occurred once. The chain has TRBV6-6 and TRBJ2-6, with a possible D match to TRBD2 (6 bases). CDR3 length: 18 amino acids. CDR1 and CDR2 from the germline V gene are MNHNY and SVGAGI (reference sequence). V lost 5 bases, J lost 1 base, and 18 bases lay in between. CDR3: CASSPLTGVGSGANVLTF. In nucleotides, the CDR3 is TGTGCCAGCAGTCCGTTAACGGGGGTGGGGTCTGGGGCCAACGTCCTGACTTTC.

V is TRBV7-6 and J is TRBJ2-5, with D unresolved. Germline values: CDR1 SGHVS, CDR2 FNYEAQ. The CDR3 totals 15 residues. V shed 3 bases and J shed 2 bases, with 13 bases lying between them. The CDR3 coding sequence is TGTGCCAGCAGCTTCACTGAGCCGGAGCAAGAGACCCAGTACTTC. Protein: CASSFTEPEQETQYF. Filled out from reference TRBV7-6 and TRBJ2-5, the complete variable domain reads GAGVSQSPRYKVTKRGQDVALRCDPISGHVSLYWYRQALGQGPEFLTYFNYEAQQDKSGLPNDRFSAERPEGSISTLTIQRTEQRDSAMYRCASSFTEPEQETQYFGPGTRLLVL.

The V and J genes are TRBV27 and TRBJ2-1; 10 bases align to TRBD2. CDR3 length: 15 amino acids. The trim removed 2 bases at V and 4 bases at J, leaving 2 bases unmatched. The germline gives CDR1 MNHEY, CDR2 SMNVEV (reference sequence). CDR3 protein: CASSLLAGAYNEQFF. The CDR3 DNA follows: TGTGCCAGCAGTTTACTAGCGGGGGCATACAATGAGCAGTTCTTC.

The CDR3 coding sequence is TGTGCCAGCTCATCGACTACCCCTCCTAACGAGCAGTACTTC. Translating gives CASSSTTPPNEQYF. V gene TRBV18 combines with J gene TRBJ2-7; a possible D gene is TRBD2 (5 bases). The CDR3 length is 14 residues. Looked up from germline, CDR1 is KGHSH and CDR2 is LQKENI. Trimming took off 5 bases at V and 5 bases at J, with 16 bases between the two ends.

A few counts support this clone. The rearrangement uses TRBV18 and TRBJ2-5, with D uncertain. The CDR3 extends over 16 amino acids. Germline CDR1 is KGHSH and CDR2 is LQKENI. V shed 3 bases and J shed 2 bases, with 16 bases lying between them. CDR3 residues: CASSPSSEVGQETQYF. Written as DNA, the CDR3 is TGTGCCAGCTCACCGAGTTCAGAGGTCGGGCAAGAGACCCAGTACTTC.

The rearrangement links TRBV11-2 to TRBJ2-3; a possible D gene is TRBD2 (5 bases). Trimming pared 0 bases from V and 4 bases from J, leaving 17 bases between. The CDR3 is made up of 17 amino acids. Germline V gene sequence: CDR1 SGHAT, CDR2 FQNNGV. CDR3 coding DNA: TGTGCCAGCAGCTTAGATCGGGGAGACTTACGGGCAGATACGCAGTATTTT. Translating it yields CASSLDRGDLRADTQYF.

J is TRBJ1-2 and V is TRBV27; TRBD1 agrees at 7 bases. In germline, CDR1 is MNHEY, CDR2 SMNVEV (reference sequence). With 0 bases clipped from V and 4 bases from J, the junction kept 8 bases outside the gene matches. The CDR3 has 16 residues. The CDR3 is CASSLSKAGGSYGYTF. As DNA, the CDR3 is TGTGCCAGCAGTTTATCGAAAGCAGGGGGATCCTATGGCTACACCTTC.

The V gene is TRBV6-1, the J gene TRBJ1-2, with 8 bases fitting TRBD1. Germline V gene lookup returns CDR1 MNHNS and CDR2 SASEGT. Germline trimming cut 3 bases from V and 4 bases from J; bases unmatched to any gene: 10. The CDR3 spans 16 residues. The CDR3 reads CASSDPLWTGSYGYTF. The CDR3 DNA sequence: TGTGCCAGCAGTGATCCCCTTTGGACAGGGAGCTATGGCTACACCTTC.

Remarks on this clone: The conserved phenylalanine or tryptophan is not found at the CDR3 terminus, so this likely reflects a read error. No DNA is shown, since the ends of the CDR3 on it are uncertain; the CDR3 is the one TCRdb lists. This chain uses TRBV28 with TRBJ2-7; the table assigns TRBD2, which was not confirmed against the DNA. The CDR3 is 10 amino acids long, termini counted. From germline, CDR1 is MDHEN and CDR2 SYDVKM. The CDR3 sequence: CASSLCNPRA.

The rearrangement uses TRBV24-1 and TRBJ2-1, with D tentatively TRBD1 (6 bases). The CDR3 is 14 residues long. Germline V gene sequence: CDR1 KGHDR, CDR2 SFDVKD. Trimming took 2 bases from V and 5 from J, leaving 9 bases between them. The CDR3 protein is CATSDYRVDNEQFF. The CDR3 DNA reads TGTGCCACCAGTGATTACAGGGTGGACAATGAGCAGTTCTTC.

Of note for this clone: At one boundary the junction diverges from the germline segment, which might be a read error. The chain joins TRBV7-7 to TRBJ2-7, with D possibly matching TRBD2 (7 bases). The germline CDR1 and CDR2 sequences are SSHAT and FNYEAQ (reference sequence). The CDR3 loop spans 21 amino acids. The CDR3 DNA reads TGTGCTAGCAGCTTAGCAGGGGAGGGTCTGGCAGAACTACTTACCTCCTACGAGCAGTACTTC. Translating it yields CASSLAGEGLAELLTSYEQYF.

The chain joins TRBV6-2 or TRBV6-3 to TRBJ1-2, with D perhaps matching TRBD1 (6 bases). The V gene lost 2 bases and the J gene lost 11 bases, with 12 bases spanning the gap. Germline values: CDR1 MNHEY, CDR2 SVGEGT. The CDR3 totals 12 residues. The CDR3 reads CASSYTQGMYTF. Written as DNA, the CDR3 is TGTGCCAGCAGTTACACCCAGGGGATGTACACCTTC.

V and J are TRBV7-9 and TRBJ1-4, with 7 positions matching TRBD1. Germline V gene lookup returns CDR1 SEHNR and CDR2 FQNEAQ (reference sequence). The junction had 8 bases not matched to a gene; V was cut back by 5 bases and J by 5 bases. This CDR3 is 15 amino acids long. CDR3 nucleotide sequence: TGTGCCAGCAGCCTAAGGACAGGAACGAATGAAAAACTGTTTTTT. This codes for CASSLRTGTNEKLFF.

This clone occurred a few times. V is TRBV7-8 and J is TRBJ2-7, with TRBD2 identical over 10 bases. CDR1 SGHVS and CDR2 FQNEAQ come from the germline V gene. The junction had 1 base not matched to a gene; V was cut back by 3 bases and J by 2 bases. The CDR3 sequence is 14 residues long. The CDR3 loop reads CASSLGTSAYEQYF. The CDR3 DNA reads TGTGCCAGCAGCTTGGGGACTAGCGCCTACGAGCAGTACTTC.

The chain recombines TRBV29-1 with TRBJ2-7, with a weak D call TRBD2 (6 bases). From germline, CDR1 is SQVTM and CDR2 ANQGSEA. The CDR3 spans 15 residues. The ends were cut back, 6 bases at V and 3 bases at J, with 21 bases in the middle. CDR3 region: CSVRSVRRENYEQYF. CDR3 nucleotide sequence: TGCAGCGTCCGATCGGTGAGGAGGGAGAACTACGAGCAGTACTTC.

DNA of the CDR3: TGTGCCAGCAGCGTTAGCGATTATGAGCAGTTCTTC. This translates into CASSVSDYEQFF. This chain uses TRBV7-2 with TRBJ2-1, with a possible D match to TRBD2 (5 bases). The CDR3 sequence is 12 residues long. From germline, CDR1 is SGHTA and CDR2 FQGNSA. V was shortened by 5 bases and J by 8 bases, with 10 bases between the two germline ends.

V gene TRBV13 combines with J gene TRBJ2-7; weak D call: TRBD1 (5 bases). CDR3 length equals 14 residues. Looked up from germline, CDR1 is PRHDT and CDR2 is FYEKMQ (reference sequence). Trimming shortened V by 0 bases and J by 2 bases, and 8 bases separated the two germline ends. The CDR3 DNA sequence: TGTGCCAGCAGCTTAGGGACAGTACCCTACGAGCAGTACTTC. Amino acid sequence: CASSLGTVPYEQYF.

The V and J genes are TRBV23-1 and TRBJ1-1, with D unresolved. TRBV23-1 is given ORF status, its function remaining uncertain. Deletions cut 8 bases from V and 9 bases from J, with 13 bases between. The CDR3 runs 11 residues. CDR3 residues: CASRAGSQAFF. CDR3 in DNA: TGCGCCAGCCGAGCAGGTTCCCAAGCTTTCTTT.

The chain's CDR3 is CASSQVGQGDGYTF. CDR3 nucleotide sequence: TGTGCCAGCAGCCAAGTGGGACAGGGGGACGGCTACACCTTC. The chain links TRBV3-1 (or the pseudogene TRBV3-2) to TRBJ1-2; TRBD1 matches 11 bases. This CDR3 is built from 14 residues. Germline CDR1 LGHDT, CDR2 YNNKEL (reference sequence). Losses at the gene ends were 1 base for V and 8 bases for J; bases not matched to a gene: 3.

This chain uses TRBV4-2 with TRBJ2-2; 8 nucleotides match TRBD1. Germline V gene sequence: CDR1 LGHNA, CDR2 YNFKEQ. CDR3 length: 15 amino acids. With 5 bases clipped from V and 4 bases from J, the junction kept 6 bases outside the gene matches. CDR3 loop: CASSSRTGLTGELFF. DNA of the CDR3: TGTGCCAGCAGCAGCCGGACAGGGCTCACCGGGGAGCTGTTTTTT.

The chain employs TRBV28 and TRBJ2-7; 11 positions match TRBD1. The CDR3 loop spans 14 amino acids. Trimming removed 3 bases from V and 6 bases from J; junction bases left unmatched: 4. Per germline, CDR1 MDHEN and CDR2 SYDVKM. CDR3 loop: CASSFRDRGSEQYF. The CDR3 DNA is TGTGCCAGCAGTTTTAGGGACAGGGGGTCCGAGCAGTACTTC.

This chain connects TRBV28 to TRBJ2-7, with D possibly matching TRBD2 (5 bases). Germline CDR1 and CDR2: MDHEN and SYDVKM. Trimming pared 3 bases from V and 7 bases from J, leaving 7 bases between. The CDR3 is 11 residues long. The CDR3 region has the DNA TGTGCCAGCAGTTTGCAGCGGGAGCAGTACTTC. Translated: CASSLQREQYF. Based on the CDR3 plus reference TRBV28 and TRBJ2-7, the full variable domain is DVKVTQSSRYLVKRTGEKVFLECVQDMDHENMFWYRQDPGLGLRLIYFSYDVKMKEKGDIPEGYSVSREKKERFSLILESASTNQTSMYLCASSLQREQYFGPGTRLTVT.

This clone was recorded only once. The chain joins TRBV7-3 to TRBJ2-1; the match to TRBD1 covers 7 bases. Germline CDR1 is SGHTA and CDR2 is FQGTGA. V trimming: 2 bases; J trimming: 7 bases; junction bases outside the gene matches: 8. There are 15 residues in the CDR3. Here the CDR3 reads CASSLVPDRENEQFF. Written as DNA, the CDR3 is TGTGCCAGCAGCTTAGTCCCTGACAGGGAGAATGAGCAGTTCTTC.

The V and J genes are TRBV24-1 and TRBJ2-5; D is ambiguous. This CDR3 region has 15 residues. Germline assignment: CDR1 KGHDR and CDR2 SFDVKD. V was shortened by 2 bases and J by 5 bases, with 14 bases between the two germline ends. The CDR3 region has the DNA TGTGCCACCAGTGATTCCTCCCGTACCGAGGAGACCCAGTACTTC. Translating gives CATSDSSRTEETQYF.